Sequencing of this T cell receptor beta chain was carried out in a study of Ad26.COV2.S vaccination and SARS-CoV-2 variants. Across the study: Each vaccinee took Ad26.COV2.S intramuscularly, once or twice 56 days apart.

Measured with immunoSEQ multiplex PCR; TCRdb has only the in-frame clones, and not every one. This sample has some 450,000 clones, with about 90% found just once. This clone has more than one count but fewer than ten. Treatment specified: around 19 received Ad26.COV2.S at low or high dose, single or two shots; five or six received placebo; per-sample allocation not given. Day 63 after the first injection of vaccine or placebo was the sampling time. The germline CDR1 and CDR2 sequences are KGHDR and SFDVKD. This CDR3 comprises 13 residues. V was cut by 2 bases and J by 5 bases, with 5 bases left in between.

This chain uses TRBV24-1 with TRBJ2-2; D may be TRBD2 (5 bases). The material was peripheral blood, obtained in a trial of Ad26.COV2.S vaccine versus placebo. The sequence was obtained from a person aged 18-65 years who received the Ad26.COV2.S COVID-19 vaccine or a placebo. The CDR3 nucleotides are TGTGCCACCAGTGATTCGGGGACCGGGGAGCTGTTTTTT. Translating gives CATSDSGTGELFF.